The 14 T cell receptor beta chains presented below share a single source sample, sequenced in a study of cytotoxic CD8 clonotypes in ibrutinib-treated CLL. Clones were sequenced by immunoSEQ multiplex PCR, and TCRdb holds only the in-frame ones, with some missing. The data show about 200,000 clones, around three quarters seen once. This material consisted of PBMCs, taken after 24 months of ibrutinib treatment. The receptors were sampled from a human donor with chronic lymphocytic leukemia.

This chain joins TRBV9 and TRBJ1-2; no clear D. In germline, CDR1 is SGDLS, CDR2 YYNGEE. The CDR3 sequence is 16 residues long. The V gene lost 0 bases and the J gene lost 5 bases, with 17 bases spanning the gap. CDR3 sequence reads: CASSVDANFIRYGYTF. CDR3 in DNA: TGTGCCAGCAGCGTAGACGCCAACTTTATTCGGTATGGCTACACCTTC.

The V call is TRBV2, the J call TRBJ2-7; tentatively, D is TRBD2 (6 bases). CDR3 size: 14 residues. V was clipped by 8 bases and J by 3 bases, with 17 bases between them. Germline CDR1 reads SNHLY; CDR2 reads FYNNEI. CDR3 residues: CASSPHRGYYEQYF. CDR3 in DNA: TGTGCCAGCTCGCCGCACCGGGGGTACTACGAGCAGTACTTC. The variable domain in full, with the rest retrieved from reference TRBV2 and TRBJ2-7, is EPEVTQTPSHQVTQMGQEVILRCVPISNHLYFYWYRQILGQKVEFLVSFYNNEISEKSEIFDDQFSVERPDGSNFTLKIRSTKLEDSAMYFCASSPHRGYYEQYFGPGTRLTVT.

The chain combines TRBV18 with TRBJ2-6, with D possibly TRBD1 on 6 matching bases. The CDR3 spans 16 residues. Trimming took off 3 bases at V and 1 base at J, with 10 bases between the two ends. Germline lookup yields CDR1 KGHSH and CDR2 LQKENI. The CDR3 nucleotides are TGTGCCAGCTCACCTGTACAGGGATCTGGGGCCAACGTCCTGACTTTC. Amino acids: CASSPVQGSGANVLTF.

The CDR3: CASRTSDNEQFF. The DNA of the CDR3 is TGCGCCAGCAGGACTAGCGACAATGAGCAGTTCTTC. The chain has TRBV5-1 and TRBJ2-1; 8 bases fit TRBD2. Germline loops: CDR1 SGHRS, CDR2 YFSETQ. This CDR3 has 12 amino acids. The ends lost 5 bases at V and 5 bases at J; junction bases unmatched: 0.

This clone was seen just once. The chain employs TRBV7-9 and TRBJ1-4; TRBD1 is a possible D gene (6 bases). Deletions cut 10 bases from V and 0 bases from J, with 15 bases between. This CDR3 comprises 15 residues. The germline V gene encodes CDR1 SEHNR and CDR2 FQNEAQ (reference sequence). CDR3 sequence reads: CAMSLSGATNEKLFF. In nucleotides, the CDR3 is TGTGCCATGAGTCTTTCAGGGGCAACTAATGAAAAACTGTTTTTT.

This clone was observed a handful of times. This chain links TRBV2 with TRBJ2-7; D is unclear. Germline CDR1 is SNHLY and CDR2 is FYNNEI. The CDR3 has 11 amino acids. V was trimmed by 5 bases and J by 6 bases, leaving 8 bases between them. CDR3 bases: TGTGCCAGCAGTTATGCAGGCGAGCAGTACTTC. Encoded protein: CASSYAGEQYF.

The chain is built from TRBV27 and TRBJ2-3; D is uncertain. Germline V CDR1 and CDR2: MNHEY, SMNVEV (reference sequence). Trimming cost V 0 bases and J 2 bases, with 6 bases left between them. The CDR3 runs 14 residues. This CDR3 is CASSLSINTDTQYF. CDR3 bases: TGTGCCAGCAGTTTATCCATAAACACAGATACGCAGTATTTT.

The sample holds one count of this clone. The chain recombines TRBV25-1 with TRBJ1-1; D gene uncertain. CDR3 length equals 15 residues. The V gene lost 3 bases and the J gene lost 11 bases, with 22 bases spanning the gap. CDR1 and CDR2 (germline): MGHDK, SYGVNS. CDR3 nucleotide sequence: TGTGCCAGCAGTGAGATCCTGTTTTCTCTTGAATCTGCTTTCTTT. This codes for CASSEILFSLESAFF.

CDR3 nucleotide sequence: TGTGCCAGCAGCACTAGGAGCTCAAGCGAGCAGTTCTTC. It is translated as CASSTRSSSEQFF. This sequence joins TRBV7-9 and TRBJ2-1, with a weak D call TRBD2 (5 bases). Between the trimmed V and J ends, which lost 5 bases and 10 bases, there was a span of 15 bases. This CDR3 comprises 13 residues. Germline V lookup: CDR1 SEHNR, CDR2 FQNEAQ (reference sequence).

The chain uses TRBV9 and TRBJ2-5, with 11 bases identical to TRBD2. The CDR3 length is 14 residues. Germline values: CDR1 SGDLS, CDR2 YYNGEE. V lost 2 bases to trimming and J lost 3 bases; unmatched junction nucleotides: 0. The CDR3 spells CASSVTSGEETQYF. CDR3 in DNA: TGTGCCAGCAGCGTGACTAGCGGGGAAGAGACCCAGTACTTC.

V is TRBV19 and J is TRBJ1-5; 8 nucleotides align to TRBD1. CDR1 is LNHDA and CDR2 is SQIVND in the germline V gene (reference sequence). The trim removed 4 bases at V and 7 bases at J, leaving 9 bases unmatched. CDR3 length equals 15 residues. Here the CDR3 reads CASSTLGQGGQPQHF. As DNA, the CDR3 is TGTGCCAGTAGTACCCTCGGACAGGGTGGCCAGCCCCAGCATTTT.

This clone showed up just once. The V call is TRBV2, the J call TRBJ2-5; D ambiguous. V gave up 6 bases and J gave up 2 bases, with 16 bases separating them. The CDR3 sequence is 15 residues long. Germline V gives CDR1 SNHLY, CDR2 FYNNEI. CDR3 sequence reads: CASSRLMGGQETQYF. The DNA of the CDR3 is TGTGCCAGCAGCCGACTCATGGGCGGACAAGAGACCCAGTACTTC.

The table lists this clone with a count of one. This chain joins TRBV27 and TRBJ2-4, with D perhaps TRBD1 or TRBD2 (5 bases each). The CDR3 is made up of 14 amino acids. The germline V gene has CDR1 MNHEY and CDR2 SMNVEV (reference sequence). V gave up 5 bases and J gave up 9 bases, with 17 bases separating them. For the CDR3, the DNA is TGTGCCAGCAGTCCCGGGACGGTTTCGGGCATTCAGTACTTC. Translation gives CASSPGTVSGIQYF.

The chain carries TRBV18 and TRBJ1-4; 7 bases are shared with TRBD1. The CDR3 spans 14 residues. From germline, CDR1 is KGHSH and CDR2 LQKENI. The J segment lost 5 bases and the V segment lost 5 bases, leaving 5 bases of the junction unmatched. CDR3 protein: CASSAGTANEKLFF. CDR3 in DNA: TGTGCCAGCTCAGCCGGGACAGCGAATGAAAAACTGTTTTTT. Using reference TRBV18 and TRBJ1-4 for the parts outside the CDR3, the full variable domain is NAGVMQNPRHLVRRRGQEARLRCSPMKGHSHVYWYRQLPEEGLKFMVYLQKENIIDESGMPKERFSAEFPKEGPSILRIQQVVRGDSAAYFCASSAGTANEKLFFGSGTQLSVL.